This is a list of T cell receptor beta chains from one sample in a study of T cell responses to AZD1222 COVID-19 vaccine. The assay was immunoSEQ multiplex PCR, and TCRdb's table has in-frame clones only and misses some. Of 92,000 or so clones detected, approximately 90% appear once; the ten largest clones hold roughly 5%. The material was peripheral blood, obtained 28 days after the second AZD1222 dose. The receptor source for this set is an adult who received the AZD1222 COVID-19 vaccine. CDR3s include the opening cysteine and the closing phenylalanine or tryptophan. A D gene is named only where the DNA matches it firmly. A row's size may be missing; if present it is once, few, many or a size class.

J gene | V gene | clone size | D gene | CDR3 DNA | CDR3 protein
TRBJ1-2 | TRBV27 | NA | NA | TGTGCCAGCAGTTTAAGGGGGGGTGGAGGCTACACCTTC | CASSLRGGGGYTF
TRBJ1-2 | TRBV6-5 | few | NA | TGTGCCAGCAGTACGGACATCAACAACTATGGCTACACCTTC | CASSTDINNYGYTF
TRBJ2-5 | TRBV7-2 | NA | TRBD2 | TGTGCCAGCAGCGTAACGGGACTAGCGGGGAGAGAGACCCAGTACTTC | CASSVTGLAGRETQYF
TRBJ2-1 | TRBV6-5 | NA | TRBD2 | TGTGCCAGCAGAGGACTAGCAGGCAATGAGCAGTTCTTC | CASRGLAGNEQFF
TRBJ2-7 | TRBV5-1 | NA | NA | TGCGCCAGCAGCTTGGACAGCCACGAGCAGTACTTC | CASSLDSHEQYF
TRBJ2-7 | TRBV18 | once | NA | TGTGCCAGCTCACCATCCCTGCAGGGTGGGTACGAGCAGTACTTC | CASSPSLQGGYEQYF
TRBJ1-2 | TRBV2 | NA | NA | TGTGCCAGCAGTTGGGCCTCCGCCAACTATGGCTACACCTTC | CASSWASANYGYTF
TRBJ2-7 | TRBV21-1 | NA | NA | TGTGCCAGCAGACCCCACTACGAGCAGTACTTC | CASRPHYEQYF
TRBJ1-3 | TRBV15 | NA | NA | TGTGCCACCAGCAGAGATTACGGCCCTGTCTCTGGAAACACCATATATTTT | CATSRDYGPVSGNTIYF
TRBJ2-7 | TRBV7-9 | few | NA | TGTGCCAGCAGCCCTCACCTGGACAGCAGCTCCTACGAGCAGTACTTC | CASSPHLDSSSYEQYF
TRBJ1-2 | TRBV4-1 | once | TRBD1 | TGCGCCAGCAGCCCCGCCTTTATTCAGGGGGGCTATGGCTACACCTTC | CASSPAFIQGGYGYTF
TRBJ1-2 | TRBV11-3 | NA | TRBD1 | TGTGCCAGCAGCGCTTACGACAGGGACCTTGCCAACTATGGCTACACCTTC | CASSAYDRDLANYGYTF
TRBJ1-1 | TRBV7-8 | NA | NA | TGTGCCAGCCGCGAAGACAGGTCGACTGAAGCTTTCTTT | CASREDRSTEAFF
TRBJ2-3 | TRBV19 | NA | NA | TGTGCCAGTAGTATAAGCCCCACAGATACGCAGTATTTT | CASSISPTDTQYF
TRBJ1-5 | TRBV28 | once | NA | TGTGCCAGCAGTTTTACACACCAGCCCCAGCATTTT | CASSFTHQPQHF
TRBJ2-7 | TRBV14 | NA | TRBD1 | TGTGCCAGCAGCCAATGGGTCGGGGACAGGGGGAGCGAGCAGTACTTC | CASSQWVGDRGSEQYF
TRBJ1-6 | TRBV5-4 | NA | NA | TGTGCCAGCAGCTTGACACAGGGCCGTTCACCCCTCCACTTT | CASSLTQGRSPLHF
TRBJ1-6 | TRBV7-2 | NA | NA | TGTGCCAGCAGCTTAGGGCCAGGGTTAGGGTCACCCCTCCACTTT | CASSLGPGLGSPLHF
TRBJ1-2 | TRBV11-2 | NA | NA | TGTGCCAGCAGCTCCGGTAGTAGCTATGGCTACACCTTC | CASSSGSSYGYTF
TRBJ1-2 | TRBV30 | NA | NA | TGTGCCTGGAGTGTCCGTCTGGACAGTAACTATGGCTACACCTTC | CAWSVRLDSNYGYTF
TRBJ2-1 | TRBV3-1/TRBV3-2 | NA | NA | TGTGCCAGCAGCCAAGGGAGGGATGAGCAGTTCTTC | CASSQGRDEQFF
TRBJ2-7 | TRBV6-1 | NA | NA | TGTGCCAGCAGTGAATACCGGGACTACGAGCAGTACTTC | CASSEYRDYEQYF
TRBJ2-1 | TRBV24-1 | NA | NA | TGTGCCACCAGTTCAGGGGACAATGAGCAGTTCTTC | CATSSGDNEQFF
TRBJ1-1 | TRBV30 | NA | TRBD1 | TGTGCCTGGAGTGGGGACAGGGCCGGGAACACTGAAGCTTTCTTT | CAWSGDRAGNTEAFF
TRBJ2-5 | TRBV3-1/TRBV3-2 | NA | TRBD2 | TGTGCCAGCAGCCCCCCACCCCCCCGGGGGGAGGAGACCCAGTACTTC | CASSPPPPRGEETQYF
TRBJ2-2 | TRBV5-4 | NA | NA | TGTGCCAGCAGCTTGGGATATGATACCGGGGAGCTGTTTTTT | CASSLGYDTGELFF
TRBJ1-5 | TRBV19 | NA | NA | TGTGCCAGTAGTTTGGATTCCGTTAGCCAGCCCCAGCATTTT | CASSLDSVSQPQHF
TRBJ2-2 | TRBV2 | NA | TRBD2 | TGTGCCAGCAGTCTAATCTCCGGGGGGATGGGAACCGGGGAGCTGTTTTTT | CASSLISGGMGTGELFF
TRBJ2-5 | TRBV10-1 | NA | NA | TGCGCCAGCAGTGGAGCGGTCCAAGAGACCCAGTACTTC | CASSGAVQETQYF
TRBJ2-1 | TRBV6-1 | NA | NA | TGTGCCAGCAGTGAATGGACAGACTCCTACAATGAGCAGTTCTTC | CASSEWTDSYNEQFF
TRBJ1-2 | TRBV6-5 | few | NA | TGTGCCAGCAGTAACCAGTGGTATCACACCTTC | CASSNQWYHTF